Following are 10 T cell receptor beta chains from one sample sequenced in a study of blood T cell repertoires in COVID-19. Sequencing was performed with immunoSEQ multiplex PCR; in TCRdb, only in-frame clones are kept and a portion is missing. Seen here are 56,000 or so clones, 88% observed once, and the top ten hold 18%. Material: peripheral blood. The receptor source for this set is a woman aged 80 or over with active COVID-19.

The CDR3 sequence is CASSLQGQVTDTQYF. CDR3 DNA: TGCGCCAGCAGCTTACAGGGACAGGTCACAGATACGCAGTATTTT. The chain uses TRBV5-1 and TRBJ2-3; 8 bases match TRBD1. The CDR3 spans 15 residues. Germline CDR1 reads SGHRS; CDR2 reads YFSETQ. Trimming took 2 bases from V and 2 from J; bases not matched to a gene: 4.

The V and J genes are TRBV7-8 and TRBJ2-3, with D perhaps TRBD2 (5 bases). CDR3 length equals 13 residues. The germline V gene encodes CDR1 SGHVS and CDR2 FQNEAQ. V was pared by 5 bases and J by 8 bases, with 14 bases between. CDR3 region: CASSVVRDGTQYF. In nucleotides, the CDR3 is TGTGCCAGCAGCGTAGTTCGGGATGGTACGCAGTATTTT.

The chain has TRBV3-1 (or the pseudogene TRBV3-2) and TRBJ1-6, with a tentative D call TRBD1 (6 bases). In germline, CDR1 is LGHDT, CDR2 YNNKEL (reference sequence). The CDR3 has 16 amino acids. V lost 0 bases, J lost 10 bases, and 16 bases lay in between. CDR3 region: CASSQDFGGRKSPLHF. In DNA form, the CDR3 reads TGTGCCAGCAGCCAAGATTTCGGGGGGCGGAAATCACCCCTCCACTTT.

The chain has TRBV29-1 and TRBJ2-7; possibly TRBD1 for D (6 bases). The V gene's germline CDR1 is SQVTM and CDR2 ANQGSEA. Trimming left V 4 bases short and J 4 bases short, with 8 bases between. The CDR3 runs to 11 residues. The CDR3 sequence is CSVVRGYEQYF. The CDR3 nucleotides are TGCAGCGTTGTAAGGGGGTACGAGCAGTACTTC.

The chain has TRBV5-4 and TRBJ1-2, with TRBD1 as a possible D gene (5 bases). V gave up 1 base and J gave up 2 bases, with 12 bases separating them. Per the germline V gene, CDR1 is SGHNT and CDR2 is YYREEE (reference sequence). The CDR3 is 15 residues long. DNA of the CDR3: TGTGCCAGCAGCTTGACCATTACAGGAAACTATGGCTACACCTTC. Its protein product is CASSLTITGNYGYTF.

The DNA for the CDR3 is TGTGCCAGTACCCCACTAGGGGGTAACAATGAGCAGTTCTTC. Translated, it gives CASTPLGGNNEQFF. The V and J genes are TRBV19 and TRBJ2-1, with D perhaps matching TRBD1 (6 bases). Looked up from germline, CDR1 is LNHDA and CDR2 is SQIVND (reference sequence). The V and J ends lost 7 bases and 5 bases respectively, with 15 bases between them. The CDR3 consists of 14 residues.

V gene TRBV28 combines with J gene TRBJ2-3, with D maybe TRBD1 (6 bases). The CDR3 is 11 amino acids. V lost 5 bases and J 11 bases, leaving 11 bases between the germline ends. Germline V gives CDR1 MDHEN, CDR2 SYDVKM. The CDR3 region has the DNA TGTGCCAGCAGTCCAAAGGACAGGCAGTATTTT. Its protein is CASSPKDRQYF. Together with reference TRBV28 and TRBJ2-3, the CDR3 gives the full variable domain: DVKVTQSSRYLVKRTGEKVFLECVQDMDHENMFWYRQDPGLGLRLIYFSYDVKMKEKGDIPEGYSVSREKKERFSLILESASTNQTSMYLCASSPKDRQYFGPGTRLTVL.

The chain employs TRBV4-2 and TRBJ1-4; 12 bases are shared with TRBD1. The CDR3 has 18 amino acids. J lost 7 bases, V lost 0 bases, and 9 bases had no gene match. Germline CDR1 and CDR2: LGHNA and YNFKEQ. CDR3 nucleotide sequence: TGTGCCAGCAGCCAAGATCCGAGAGGGACAGGGGGCGGTGAAAAACTGTTTTTT. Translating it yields CASSQDPRGTGGGEKLFF.

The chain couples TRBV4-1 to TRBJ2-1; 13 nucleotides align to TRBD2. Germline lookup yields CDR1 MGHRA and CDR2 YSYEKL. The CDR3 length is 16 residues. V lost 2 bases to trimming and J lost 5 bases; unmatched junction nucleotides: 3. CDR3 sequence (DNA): TGCGCCAGCAGCCAACTAGGACTAGCGGGGGACAATGAGCAGTTCTTC. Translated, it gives CASSQLGLAGDNEQFF.

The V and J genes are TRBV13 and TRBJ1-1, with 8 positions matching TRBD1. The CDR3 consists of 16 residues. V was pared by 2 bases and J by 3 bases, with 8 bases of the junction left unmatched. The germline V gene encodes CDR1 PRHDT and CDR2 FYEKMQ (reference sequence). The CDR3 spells CASSLIYDRGYTEAFF. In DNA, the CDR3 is TGTGCCAGCAGCTTAATTTACGACAGGGGTTACACTGAAGCTTTCTTT.